Detailed here is one T cell receptor beta chain. The data were taken from a study of T cell responses to AZD1222 COVID-19 vaccine. Assay used: immunoSEQ multiplex PCR; TCRdb lists only in-frame clones, some missing. Here the sample spans fewer than 100,000 clones, 85% to 95% being singletons. V lost 6 bases and J lost 4; bases outside the gene matches: 2. CDR3 size: 13 residues. Sequenced here: peripheral blood, sampled on day 0 of AZD1222 vaccination. The origin of this receptor is an adult in good health. The chain employs TRBV12-3 or TRBV12-4 and TRBJ1-1; TRBD1 matches at 10 bases. For the CDR3, the DNA is TGTGCCAGCAGATGGGACAGGGGCACTGAAGCTTTCTTT. Its translation is CASRWDRGTEAFF.